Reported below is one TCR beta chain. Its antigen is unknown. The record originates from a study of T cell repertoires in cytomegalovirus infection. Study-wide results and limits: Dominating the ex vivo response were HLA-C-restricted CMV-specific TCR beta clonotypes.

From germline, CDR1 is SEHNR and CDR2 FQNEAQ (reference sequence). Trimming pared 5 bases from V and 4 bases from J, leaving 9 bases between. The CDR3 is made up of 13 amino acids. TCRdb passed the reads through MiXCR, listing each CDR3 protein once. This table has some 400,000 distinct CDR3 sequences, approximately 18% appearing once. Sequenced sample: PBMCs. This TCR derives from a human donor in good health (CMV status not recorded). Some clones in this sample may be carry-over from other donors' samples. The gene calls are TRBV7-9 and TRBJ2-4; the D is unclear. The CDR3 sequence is CASSPPGKNIQYF. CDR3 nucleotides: TGTGCCAGCAGCCCCCCCGGGAAAAACATTCAGTACTTC.